This TCR beta chain emerged from a study of PD-L1 blockade in urothelial cancer. This CDR3 comprises 16 residues. Germline V gene sequence: CDR1 LGHNA, CDR2 YNFKEQ. The V and J ends lost 0 bases and 0 bases respectively, with 9 bases between them. The time point denotes: peripheral blood 6 weeks after treatment start. Produced via immunoSEQ multiplex PCR; TCRdb's table is partial and in-frame only. The sample lists about 45,000 clones, about 90% occurring once. This chain links TRBV4-2 with TRBJ2-1; weak D call: TRBD1 (5 bases). This receptor was identified in a man in his 70s with urothelial cancer. The sample consisted of PBMCs, taken around atezolizumab (anti-PD-L1) treatment. The CDR3: CASSQDPRGSYNEQFF. The DNA for the CDR3 is TGTGCCAGCAGCCAAGATCCAAGGGGCTCCTACAATGAGCAGTTCTTC.